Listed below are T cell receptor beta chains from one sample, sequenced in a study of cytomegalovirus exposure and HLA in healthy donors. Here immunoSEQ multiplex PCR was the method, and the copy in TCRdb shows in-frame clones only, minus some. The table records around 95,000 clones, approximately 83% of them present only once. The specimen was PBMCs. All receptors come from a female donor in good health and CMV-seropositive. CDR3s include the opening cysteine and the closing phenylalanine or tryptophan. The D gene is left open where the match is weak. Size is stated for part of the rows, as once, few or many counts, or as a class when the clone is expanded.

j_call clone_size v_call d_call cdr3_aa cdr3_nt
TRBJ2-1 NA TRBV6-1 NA CASRGSSYNEQFF TGTGCCAGCAGGGGGAGCTCCTACAATGAGCAGTTCTTC
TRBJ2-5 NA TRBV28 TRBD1 CASSPTGAQETQYF TGTGCCAGCAGTCCCACAGGGGCCCAAGAGACCCAGTACTTC
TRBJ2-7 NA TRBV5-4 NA CASSLEVRGYEQYF TGTGCCAGCAGCTTGGAGGTCAGGGGCTACGAGCAGTACTTC
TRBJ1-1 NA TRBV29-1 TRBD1 CSVPDRVKGVENTEAFF TGCAGCGTTCCCGACAGGGTTAAAGGAGTTGAGAACACTGAAGCTTTCTTT
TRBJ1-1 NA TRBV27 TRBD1 CASSLRATGIAEAFF TGTGCCAGCAGTTTAAGAGCGACAGGGATCGCTGAAGCTTTCTTT
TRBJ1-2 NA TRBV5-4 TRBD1 CASSAGLGQGDYGYTF TGTGCCAGCAGCGCTGGCTTAGGACAGGGTGACTATGGCTACACCTTC
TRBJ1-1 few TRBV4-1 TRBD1 CASSQGQGSNTEAFF TGCGCCAGCAGCCAAGGACAGGGCTCGAACACTGAAGCTTTCTTT
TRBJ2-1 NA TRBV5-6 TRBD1 CASSLGQGSRNEQFF TGTGCCAGCAGCCTTGGACAGGGGAGCCGCAATGAGCAGTTCTTC
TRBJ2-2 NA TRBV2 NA CGSRQVLNTGELFF TGTGGGAGTAGACAGGTTTTGAACACCGGGGAGCTGTTTTTT
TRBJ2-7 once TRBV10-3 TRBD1 CAISWGQGETSFYYEQYF TGTGCCATCAGTTGGGGACAGGGAGAGACTAGCTTCTACTACGAGCAGTACTTC
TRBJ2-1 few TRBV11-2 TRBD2 CASSLGLAAPYNEQFF TGTGCCAGCAGCTTAGGTCTAGCGGCACCGTACAATGAGCAGTTCTTC
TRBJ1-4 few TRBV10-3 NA CAISETLGEKLFF TGTGCCATCAGTGAAACACTTGGAGAGAAACTGTTTTTT
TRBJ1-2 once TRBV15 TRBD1 CATSRAFNRGYGYTF TGTGCCACCAGCAGAGCCTTTAACAGGGGCTATGGCTACACCTTC
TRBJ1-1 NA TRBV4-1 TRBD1 CASSLTDRGYTEAFF TGCGCCAGCAGCCTCACGGACAGGGGATACACTGAAGCTTTCTTT
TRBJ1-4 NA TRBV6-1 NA CASSPFGGANEKLFF TGTGCCAGCAGCCCCTTTGGCGGGGCTAATGAAAAACTGTTTTTT
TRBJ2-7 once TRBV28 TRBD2 CASRETSGRIDEQYF TGTGCCAGCAGGGAAACTAGCGGACGGATCGACGAGCAGTACTTC
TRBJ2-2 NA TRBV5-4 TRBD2 CASSFAREDAGELFF TGTGCCAGCAGCTTTGCGCGGGAGGACGCCGGGGAGCTGTTTTTT
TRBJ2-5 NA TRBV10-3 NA CAISESAGQETQYF TGTGCCATCAGTGAGTCGGCAGGGCAAGAGACCCAGTACTTC
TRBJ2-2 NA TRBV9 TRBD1 CASSVVPGDRNTGELFF TGTGCCAGCAGCGTAGTCCCTGGGGACAGGAACACCGGGGAGCTGTTTTTT
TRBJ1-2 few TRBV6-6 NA CASSPREGSGYTF TGTGCCAGCAGCCCGCGGGAGGGGTCGGGCTACACCTTC
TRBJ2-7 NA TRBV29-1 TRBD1 CSVVLRDRGYEQYF TGCAGCGTTGTGCTCCGGGACAGGGGGTACGAGCAGTACTTC
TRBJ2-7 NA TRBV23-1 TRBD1 CASSQVTGTGEYEQYF TGCGCCAGCAGTCAAGTGACCGGGACAGGGGAGTACGAGCAGTACTTC
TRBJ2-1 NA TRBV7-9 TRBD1 CASSSIQGAKYNEQFF TGTGCCAGCAGCTCGATACAGGGGGCGAAATACAATGAGCAGTTCTTC
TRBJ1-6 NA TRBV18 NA CASSLNLGRGSSYNSPLHF TGTGCCAGCTCACTAAACCTGGGCCGAGGGAGCTCCTATAATTCACCCCTCCACTTT
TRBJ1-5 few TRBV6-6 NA CASSYFPTGRNQPQHF TGTGCCAGCAGTTACTTCCCCACAGGTCGCAATCAGCCCCAGCATTTT
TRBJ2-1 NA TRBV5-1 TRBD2 CASNYVSGSSYNEQFF TGCGCCAGCAACTATGTAAGCGGGAGCTCCTACAATGAGCAGTTCTTC
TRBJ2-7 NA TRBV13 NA CASSFLTGGPAGGPNEQYF TGTGCCAGCAGCTTTCTGACAGGGGGCCCGGCGGGAGGGCCAAACGAGCAGTACTTC
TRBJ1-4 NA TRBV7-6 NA CASSSDHSGEKLFF TGTGCCAGCAGCTCGGACCACTCGGGAGAAAAACTGTTTTTT
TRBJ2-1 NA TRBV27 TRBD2 CASSSGREAYYNEQFF TGTGCCAGCAGTTCAGGGCGGGAGGCTTACTACAATGAGCAGTTCTTC
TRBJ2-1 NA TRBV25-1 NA CASSESDSWNEQFF TGTGCCAGCAGTGAGTCGGACAGCTGGAATGAGCAGTTCTTC
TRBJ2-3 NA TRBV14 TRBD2 CASSQGKLAGRVDTQYF TGTGCCAGCAGCCAAGGGAAACTAGCGGGCCGGGTAGATACGCAGTATTTT
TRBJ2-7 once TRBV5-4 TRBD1 CASSPARQGDYEQYF TGTGCCAGCAGCCCCGCGAGACAGGGGGACTACGAGCAGTACTTC
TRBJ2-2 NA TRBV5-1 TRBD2 CASRPGTSGGELFF TGCGCCAGCAGACCCGGGACTAGCGGCGGGGAGCTGTTTTTT
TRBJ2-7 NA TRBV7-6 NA CASSLVAQNYEQYF TGTGCCAGCAGCTTAGTCGCACAGAACTACGAGCAGTACTTC
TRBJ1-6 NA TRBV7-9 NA CASSHTGPSYNSPLHF TGTGCCAGCAGCCATACAGGGCCCTCCTATAATTCACCCCTCCACTTT
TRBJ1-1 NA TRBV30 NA CAWTPGVSNTEAFF TGTGCCTGGACCCCCGGTGTATCGAACACTGAAGCTTTCTTT
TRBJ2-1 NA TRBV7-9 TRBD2 CASSETAGGRREQFF TGTGCCAGCAGCGAGACAGCGGGAGGGCGGCGGGAGCAGTTCTTC
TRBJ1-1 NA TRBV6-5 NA CASSLTGTLNTEAFF TGTGCCAGCAGTCTGACCGGGACACTGAACACTGAAGCTTTCTTT
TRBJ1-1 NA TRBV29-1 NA CSTREAGEAFF TGCAGCACCAGGGAGGCCGGTGAAGCTTTCTTT
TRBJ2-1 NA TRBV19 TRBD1 CASSILRTGIYNEQFF TGTGCCAGTAGTATTCTAAGGACAGGGATCTACAATGAGCAGTTCTTC